This T cell receptor (beta chain) was sequenced during a study of brain T cells in children with intractable seizures. V shed 2 bases and J shed 4 bases, with 5 bases lying between them. CDR1 is MDHEN and CDR2 is SYDVKM in the germline V gene. This CDR3 region has 12 residues. The assay was immunoSEQ multiplex PCR, and TCRdb's table has in-frame clones only and misses some. In the table there are around 100,000 clones, 90% to 95% of which are singletons. Broader study findings: Clones missing pre-surgery may reflect undersampling of that blood sample.

Surgery cases with the highest brain T cell transcript signatures were chosen for sequencing. With regard to this clone: Its antigen remains unidentified.

Sample: peripheral blood, taken at surgery. The rearrangement links TRBV28 to TRBJ1-2; D not certain. This clonotype was sampled from a boy in the first two years of life with hemimegalencephaly and intractable seizures. The CDR3: CASSLKGYGYTF. In nucleotides, the CDR3 is TGTGCCAGCAGTTTAAAGGGCTATGGCTACACCTTC.